One and the same sample provided the 9 T cell receptor beta chains below, sequenced in a study of T cells during gluten challenge in celiac disease. Each cell's paired alpha and beta chains came from three nested multiplex PCRs covering all V genes. TCRdb passed the single-cell sequencing reads through MiXCR, listing each CDR3 protein once. The sample has over 150 distinct CDR3 sequences, approximately 41% seen once. Material: gluten-specific CD4+ T cells sorted from the duodenum using tetramers, obtained at baseline or on day 14 of gluten challenge (not recorded which). The receptors were sampled from a male donor with celiac disease.

In this sample, this clonotype is medium-sized (0.01 to 0.1%). As DNA, the CDR3 is TGTGCCAGCAGCTTCGCTAGCGGTTACAATGAGCAGTTCTTC. It translates to CASSFASGYNEQFF. This chain joins TRBV7-2 and TRBJ2-1, with 7 bases aligning to TRBD2. With 3 bases clipped from V and 4 bases from J, the junction kept 3 bases outside the gene matches. Germline loops: CDR1 SGHTA, CDR2 FQGNSA. This CDR3 is 14 amino acids long.

This clonotype occurred once. A junction boundary mismatches the germline segment, possibly from a read error. The chain employs TRBV7-2 and TRBJ2-2; perhaps TRBD2 as D (6 bases). The CDR3 spans 15 residues. CDR1 and CDR2 (germline): SGHTA, FQGNSA. The CDR3 reads CASSLRSLDGGELLF. For the CDR3, the DNA is TGTGCCAGCAGCTTAAGGAGTCTAGACGGCGGGGAGCTGTTATTT.

CDR3 nucleotides: TGTGCCAGCAGCTACGCGCAGGGTTACGAGCAGTACTTC. Amino acid sequence: CASSYAQGYEQYF. The chain is built from TRBV7-3 and TRBJ2-7, with D possibly TRBD1 on 5 matching bases. V gave up 4 bases and J gave up 4 bases, with 11 bases separating them. There are 13 residues in the CDR3. Looked up from germline, CDR1 is SGHTA and CDR2 is FQGTGA.

The chain uses TRBV7-2 and TRBJ2-3; D is unclear. Germline CDR1 and CDR2: SGHTA and FQGNSA. The V end lost 5 bases, the J end lost 2 bases, and 8 bases lay between the germline ends. The CDR3 is 13 residues long. The CDR3 nucleotides read TGTGCCAGCAGCGTGCGAACCACAGATACGCAGTATTTT. The encoded protein is CASSVRTTDTQYF. Full variable domain (remainder filled in from reference TRBV7-2 and TRBJ2-3): GAGVSQSPSNKVTEKGKDVELRCDPISGHTALYWYRQSLGQGLEFLIYFQGNSAPDKSGLPSDRFSAERTGGSVSTLTIQRTQQEDSAVYLCASSVRTTDTQYFGPGTRLTVL.

This clonotype has only a few counts. V gene TRBV5-1 combines with J gene TRBJ1-6; D ambiguous. Germline V CDR1 and CDR2: SGHRS, YFSETQ. With 0 bases removed from V and 8 bases from J, the gap between germline ends came to 9 bases. There are 14 residues in the CDR3. The CDR3 is CASSLGASDSPLHF. The CDR3 DNA is TGCGCCAGCAGCTTGGGTGCGTCGGATTCACCCCTCCACTTT.

This clonotype is hyperexpanded within its sample. The chain recombines TRBV7-2 with TRBJ2-7; the match to TRBD2 covers 10 bases. V was pared by 2 bases and J by 5 bases, with 6 bases of the junction left unmatched. Looked up from germline, CDR1 is SGHTA and CDR2 is FQGNSA. CDR3 size: 15 residues. The DNA of the CDR3 is TGTGCCAGCAGCTTACGGGCTAGCGGGGGCCACGAGCAGTACTTC. Its protein is CASSLRASGGHEQYF.

By share, this clonotype ranks as hyperexpanded (1% or more). CDR3 amino acids: CASSSSDRWRSNSPLHF. For the CDR3, the DNA is TGCGCCAGCAGCTCCTCCGACAGGTGGCGATCTAATTCACCCCTCCACTTT. The gene calls are TRBV5-1 and TRBJ1-6, with a tentative D call TRBD1 (6 bases). CDR3 length: 17 amino acids. V was trimmed by 3 bases and J by 6 bases, leaving 19 bases between them. Germline V gives CDR1 SGHRS, CDR2 YFSETQ.

By its share, this clonotype is large. The V call is TRBV7-3, the J call TRBJ2-1, with D possibly being TRBD1 (6 bases). Trimming pared 3 bases from V and 9 bases from J, leaving 12 bases between. The CDR3 consists of 13 residues. Germline V gene lookup returns CDR1 SGHTA and CDR2 FQGTGA. The CDR3 DNA reads TGTGCCAGCAGCTTGAACTGGGACACTGAGCAGTTCTTC. Translating it yields CASSLNWDTEQFF.

Judged by abundance, this clonotype is large. This may be a read error, as it is one base from a much larger clone. This sequence joins TRBV30 and TRBJ2-2; the D call may be TRBD1 or TRBD2 (5 bases each). In germline, CDR1 is GTSNPN, CDR2 SVGIG (reference sequence). V lost 3 bases, J lost 3 bases, and 14 bases lay in between. The CDR3 runs 15 residues. This CDR3 reads CAWSVRGLDTGELFF. The CDR3 DNA sequence: TGTGCCTGGAGCGTCCGGGGCTTGGACACCGGGGAGCTGTTTTTT.